The clone carrying this T cell receptor beta chain has at least ten counts. Time point reported: persistent/refractory GD, antithyroid drugs over 5 years with positive TRAb. From RNA extracted from PBMCs, the TCR library was made. This sample stems from a study of regulatory T cells in long-lasting Graves disease. CDR1 is DFQATT, CDR2 SNEGSKA, per germline (reference sequence). V was pared by 4 bases and J by 3 bases, with 22 bases between. The CDR3 consists of 16 residues. Investigators prepared the TCR beta libraries by applying iRepertoire HTBI primers and Arm-PCR of CDR3 regions. Each CDR3 protein gets one entry after TCRdb re-called the multiplex PCR reads with MiXCR. The repertoire has approximately 400,000 distinct CDR3 sequences, 20% to 25% of them found once; the top ten carry less than 25%.

The TCR sequence derives from a female donor with Graves disease. The chain employs TRBV20-1 and TRBJ2-7; D uncertain. The sequences come from peripheral blood mononuclear cells (PBMCs), collected when the disease was refractory, from a patient treated with antithyroid drugs. The CDR3 here is CSAIDKEADGYYEQYF. CDR3 coding DNA: TGCAGTGCTATCGACAAGGAAGCTGACGGCTACTACGAGCAGTACTTC.